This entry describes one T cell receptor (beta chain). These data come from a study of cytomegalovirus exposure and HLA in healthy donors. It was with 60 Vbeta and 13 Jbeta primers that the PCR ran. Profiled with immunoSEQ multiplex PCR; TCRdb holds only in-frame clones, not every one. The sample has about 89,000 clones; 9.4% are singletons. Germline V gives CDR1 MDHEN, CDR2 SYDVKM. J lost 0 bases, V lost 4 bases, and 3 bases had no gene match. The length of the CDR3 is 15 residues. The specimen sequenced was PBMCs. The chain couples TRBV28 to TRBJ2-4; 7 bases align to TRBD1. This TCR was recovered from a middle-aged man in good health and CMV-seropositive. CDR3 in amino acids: CASSSGQLAKNIQYF. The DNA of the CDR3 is TGTGCCAGCAGTTCGGGACAGTTAGCCAAAAACATTCAGTACTTC.